The sequence of this TCR beta chain was determined in a study of blood T cells in healthy people across ages (dated by TCRdb to about 2015). A note on the overall study: In model experiments, roughly one uniquely barcoded TCR beta cDNA molecule per two T cells was captured by template switching. To avoid experimental bias, donors of different ages were spread randomly across the sequencing lanes. Age-related changes in TCR beta repertoire diversity were measured in the study by deep sequencing normalized with unique cDNA molecular identifiers. Using the same blood draw, the study looked at two additional independent replicas of 1 million unique cDNA reads for two donors, one aged 18 to 30 and the other aged 80 or older. The donors were divided into four age groups: young (average about 15 years), middle-aged (almost 40), aged (62) and long-lived (82). Broader findings and caveats from the paper: Because donor CMV infection status was unknown, age-related changes in expanded clonotypes were potentially confounded. Total diversity estimates from one million sequenced T cells were considered lower bounds and underestimates. A strong correlation was found between observed TCR beta diversity and the percentage of naive T cells measured by flow cytometry. Observed TCR beta diversity per million T cells fell roughly linearly with age, and a significant reduction was already apparent by age about 38. Because profiling used bulk unsorted PBMCs, naive and antigen-experienced compartments could not be compared conclusively. Compared with the aged group, the long-lived group had more naive CD4+ T cells, fewer expanded clones and increased TCR diversity, suggesting age selection.

Donors were about 36 systemically healthy Caucasian individuals from Russia aged roughly 6 to 100 years. About 10 milliliters of peripheral blood were drawn from each donor into EDTA-treated Vacutainer tubes. Ficoll-Paque density-gradient centrifugation was used to isolate PBMCs, with at least 7 million obtained per sample. Total RNA was extracted from PBMCs with Trizol reagent, with at least 5 micrograms obtained per sample. For every donor, flow cytometry on a PBMC aliquot measured the percentage of naive CD45RAhigh/CD27high T cells. Including cysteine and phenylalanine, the CDR3 has 16 amino acids. Here the CDR3 DNA is all that survives: 48 bases in frame from base 1. CDR1 is given as MGHDK and CDR2 as SYGVNS, both from the germline V gene. This clonotype has more than one count but fewer than ten. The specificity of this receptor is unknown. There are no base qualities to consult, and no much larger clone falls within one base.

Library method: 5' RACE. Sequencing was performed on an Illumina HiSeq 2500. A second PCR of about 6 to 12 cycles was performed with a sample-barcoded 5' primer and a J-beta primer mix. Each TCR beta cDNA molecule received a unique molecular identifier from a template-switch 5' adaptor carrying 12 random nucleotides. Each sample yielded at least 3 million CDR3-containing paired-end reads. First-strand cDNA was synthesized from all RNA with the Mint cDNA synthesis kit, primed by a TRBC-specific oligonucleotide. Following uracil-DNA glycosylase treatment, a first 18-cycle PCR with universal primers M1SS and BC2_uni_R was performed on all cDNA. In the authors' own workflow: Each sample was normalized by randomly selecting 1 million high-quality reads, each carrying a distinct molecular identifier. Reads with shared molecular identifiers were discarded instead of being binned into consensus sequences. CDR3 identification, clonotype clustering and error correction used MiTCR with a Q25 quality threshold and the strictest error-elimination algorithm. A nonparametric unseen species model with Euler transformation was used to estimate lower-bound total TCR beta diversity. TCRdb reanalyzed the raw reads on its own, using fastp at Q25 for trimming and MiXCR for clone calling, and kept in-frame beta chains. Each entry is one CDR3 protein sequence, shown with its most common DNA and genes. The V and J calls shown here were made by TCRdb, not taken from the authors' results. In this sample the table shows 650,000 to 1,000,000 distinct CDR3 sequences, under 40% of which occur a single time. The top ten clones comprise approximately 12% of the sample.

Rearrangement joined TRBV25-1 to TRBJ2-5, with 7 bases aligning to TRBD1. Judging by the DNA end, TRBJ2-7 fits better; the J call may be wrong. Sequences were obtained from blood. The receptor was derived from a man younger than 35 in good health. The sequence in DNA is TGTGCCAGCAGTAAATTCCCAGGGGACAGTAAATACGAGCAGTACTTC. This gives the protein CASSKFPGDSKYEQYF.